These T cell receptor beta chains were read from a single sample in a study of shared clonotypes between healthy human individuals. Method: immunoSEQ multiplex PCR; TCRdb's copy keeps in-frame clones and lacks some. The data hold approximately 2,300,000 clones, with just under 95% observed a single time. The specimen sequenced was naive CD4+ T cells from PBMCs. The receptors derive from a man younger than 35 in good health. Some clones in this sample may be carry-over from other donors' samples. Both conserved end residues are part of each CDR3. D genes are given only for firm matches. The size field is filled for only some rows; it gives once, few, many or a size class.

j_call	v_call	clone_size	d_call	cdr3_length	cdr3_nt	cdr3_aa
TRBJ2-5	TRBV19	NA	TRBD1	14	TGTGCCAGTAGTAAGGGACAGGGACCAGAGACCCAGTACTTC	CASSKGQGPETQYF
TRBJ2-1	TRBV28	NA	TRBD1	14	TGTGCCAGCATCAGAGGACAGGGGGGCCATGAGCAGTTCTTC	CASIRGQGGHEQFF
TRBJ2-1	TRBV18	NA	TRBD2	15	TGTGCCAGCTCACCGGCGGGAGGACAATACAATGAGCAGTTCTTC	CASSPAGGQYNEQFF
TRBJ1-4	TRBV15	NA	TRBD1	15	TGTGCCACCAGCAGATCCTCAGGGGGAGGTGAAAAACTGTTTTTT	CATSRSSGGGEKLFF
TRBJ2-1	TRBV7-9	NA	NA	16	TGTGCCAGCAGCCGTACTACGGGAGTGACCTACAATGAGCAGTTCTTC	CASSRTTGVTYNEQFF
TRBJ2-7	TRBV7-2	NA	NA	14	TGTGCCAGCAGCCGACTCGGTCACTTGGACGAGCAGTACTTC	CASSRLGHLDEQYF
TRBJ1-5	TRBV6-6	NA	NA	12	TGTGCCAGCAGTTACGGGACAACCCTGCCGCATTTT	CASSYGTTLPHF
TRBJ1-2	TRBV27	few	TRBD1	14	TGTGCCAGCAGTTTAAAGGGACAGGGTTATGGCTACACCTTC	CASSLKGQGYGYTF
TRBJ2-2	TRBV28	NA	NA	15	TGTGCCAGCAGCCGTCATACGGGGGCTACGGGGGAGCTGTTTTTT	CASSRHTGATGELFF
TRBJ2-7	TRBV27	NA	TRBD2	16	TGTGCCAGCAGTTCGGTCCTAGCGGGAGCCCCGGGAGAGCAGTACTTC	CASSSVLAGAPGEQYF
TRBJ2-7	TRBV4-1	NA	TRBD2	16	TGCGCCAGCAGCCAAGGTCTAGCGGGAGTATGGTACGAGCAGTACTTC	CASSQGLAGVWYEQYF
TRBJ1-2	TRBV5-1	once	TRBD1	15	TGCGCCAGCAGCTCGGGGACAGGGGAGAACTATGGCTACACCTTC	CASSSGTGENYGYTF
TRBJ1-2	TRBV9	NA	TRBD1	17	TGTGCCAGCAGCGTAGACCGGGGACAGGGATCCAACTATGGCTACACCTTC	CASSVDRGQGSNYGYTF
TRBJ2-7	TRBV7-2	NA	NA	16	TGTGCCAGCAGCGGGCTTGGAAGGAGCGGACTCTACGAGCAGTACTTC	CASSGLGRSGLYEQYF
TRBJ2-7	TRBV7-3	NA	NA	13	TGTGCCAGCAGCAAGGGACGGACCTACGAGCAGTACTTC	CASSKGRTYEQYF
TRBJ2-3	TRBV27	NA	NA	15	TGTGCCAGCAGTTTTGGGGGCAGGGCCGAAGATACGCAGTATTTT	CASSFGGRAEDTQYF
TRBJ1-3	TRBV10-3	once	NA	16	TGTGCCATACAAGGATCTACGGGAGCCTCTGGAAACACCATATATTTT	CAIQGSTGASGNTIYF
TRBJ2-7	TRBV6-5	NA	TRBD2	15	TGTGCCAGCAGTTACGAGCGGGGGGGGGACTACGAGCAGTACTTC	CASSYERGGDYEQYF
TRBJ1-2	TRBV6-5	NA	NA	13	TGTGCCAGCAGCGTGGACGGGGAGGGTGGCTACACCTTC	CASSVDGEGGYTF
TRBJ1-4	TRBV10-3	NA	NA	16	TGTGCCATCAGTGAGTTGGACAGTCCAACTAATGAAAAACTGTTTTTT	CAISELDSPTNEKLFF
TRBJ1-6	TRBV4-3	NA	NA	15	TGCGCCAGCAGCCAAGGGGGTCCATCCGCTTCACCCCTCCACTTT	CASSQGGPSASPLHF
TRBJ2-7	TRBV4-1	NA	NA	15	TGCGCCCCAGGGCGTGGAGCCCGGAGGTCCTACGAGCAGTACTTC	CAPGRGARRSYEQYF
TRBJ2-1	TRBV6-4	once	NA	13	TGTGCCAGCAGTGACAGATCCTACAATGAGCAGTTCTTC	CASSDRSYNEQFF
TRBJ2-5	TRBV9	once	NA	15	TGTGCCAGCAGCCCGTCGTCGGGCTTTCTAGAGACCCAGTACTTC	CASSPSSGFLETQYF
TRBJ2-7	TRBV19	NA	TRBD2	18	TGTGCCAGTAGTATAGATCTATTTCGGGAGGGATACTACGGAGAGCAGTACTTC	CASSIDLFREGYYGEQYF
TRBJ1-3	TRBV14	NA	NA	16	TGTGCCAGCAGCCAATTAAGTATCGGCTCTGGAAACACCATATATTTT	CASSQLSIGSGNTIYF
TRBJ1-6	TRBV6-6	NA	NA	12	TGTGCCAGCAACGTCCCCCAATCACCCCTCCACTTT	CASNVPQSPLHF
TRBJ2-7	TRBV11-2	NA	NA	17	TGTGCCAGCAGCTTACTTTGGGTAGTGTCGCGCCCGACCGAGCAGTACTTC	CASSLLWVVSRPTEQYF
TRBJ2-5	TRBV5-1	NA	TRBD2	15	TGCGCCAGCAGTATGGGCGGGGGACGTGAAGAGACCCAGTACTTC	CASSMGGGREETQYF
TRBJ1-5	TRBV19	few	NA	13	TGTGCCAGTAGTTCCCCGGGGAGCACGCCCCAGCATTTT	CASSSPGSTPQHF
TRBJ1-2	TRBV19	NA	TRBD1	14	TGTGCCAGTAGGCTACGGGACAGGGGGAGCGGCTACACCTTC	CASRLRDRGSGYTF
TRBJ2-5	TRBV6-5	NA	TRBD1	14	TGTGCCAGCAGTCTCAGGGGGCCGCAAGAGACCCAGTACTTC	CASSLRGPQETQYF
TRBJ2-1	TRBV5-4	NA	TRBD2	16	TGTGCCAGCAGCTGGAAGATAGCGGGAGGGGACAATGAGCAGTTCTTC	CASSWKIAGGDNEQFF
TRBJ1-3	TRBV28	once	NA	15	TGTGCCAGCAGTTTATTCCCCCCAGGGCCGGGCTCCATATATTTT	CASSLFPPGPGSIYF
TRBJ2-1	TRBV2	NA	TRBD1	15	TGTGCCAGCAGTGACGGGACAGGGGTCGGGGATGAGCAGTTCTTC	CASSDGTGVGDEQFF
TRBJ1-1	TRBV28	NA	NA	14	TGTGCCAGCAGTTTAATATGGGCTAGTCGAGAAGCTTTCTTT	CASSLIWASREAFF
TRBJ1-4	TRBV13	NA	NA	14	TGTGCCAGCAGCCCTACAGGGCGGGACGAAAAACTGTTTTTT	CASSPTGRDEKLFF
TRBJ1-2	TRBV9	NA	TRBD1	15	TGTGCCAGCAGCGTAGCCCCGGGACAGGCATGGGGCTACACCTTC	CASSVAPGQAWGYTF
TRBJ2-5	TRBV2	NA	NA	16	TGTGCCAGCACGAGGACTAGGGGGGGGGCTCAAGAGACCCAGTACTTC	CASTRTRGGAQETQYF
TRBJ2-1	TRBV18	NA	TRBD2	16	TGTGCCAGCTCACCACCGGGTAGCGGGGCCTACAATGAGCAGTTCTTC	CASSPPGSGAYNEQFF
TRBJ1-1	TRBV2	few	NA	15	TGTGCCAGCAGGTACGGGACACCCATGAACACTGAAGCTTTCTTT	CASRYGTPMNTEAFF
TRBJ2-3	TRBV5-1	NA	NA	12	TGCGCCAGCTACACCACCCCGGATACGCAGTATTTT	CASYTTPDTQYF
TRBJ1-5	TRBV5-1	NA	NA	14	TGCGCCAGCAGTACCGGGGCTGGAAGTCAGCCCCAGCATTTT	CASSTGAGSQPQHF
TRBJ2-1	TRBV6-4	NA	TRBD2	14	TGTGCCAGCAGCCCAGGTGGGAGGGTCGATGAGCAGTTCTTC	CASSPGGRVDEQFF
TRBJ2-7	TRBV9	NA	NA	16	TGTGCCAGCAGCGTAGCCCTTGACGGAGCCGTGTACGAGCAGTACTTC	CASSVALDGAVYEQYF
TRBJ2-1	TRBV5-1	NA	TRBD2	15	TGCGCCAGCAACCCCCTCAGCGGGAGTTACAATGAGCAGTTCTTC	CASNPLSGSYNEQFF
TRBJ1-2	TRBV19	NA	TRBD1	16	TGTGCCAGTACCCTGGGACAGGCGAGCCAAGTATATGGCTACACCTTC	CASTLGQASQVYGYTF
TRBJ2-1	TRBV7-2	NA	NA	17	TGTGCCAGCAGCTTAGCGTTAACTGCGGGCTCCTACAATGAGCAGTTCTTC	CASSLALTAGSYNEQFF
TRBJ2-5	TRBV6-1	NA	TRBD1	16	TGTGCCAGCAGTGATTTGGGACAGGGGGTGGGTGAGACCCAGTACTTC	CASSDLGQGVGETQYF
TRBJ2-1	TRBV19	NA	NA	12	TGTGCCAGTAGCCTCACGACGGGTGAGCAGTTCTTC	CASSLTTGEQFF
TRBJ2-1	TRBV29-1	NA	NA	11	TGCAGCGTTGACAGGGCTGGAGAGCAGTTCTTC	CSVDRAGEQFF
TRBJ2-1	TRBV14	NA	NA	16	TGTGCCAGCAGCCAAGACTCGGGACCCCTCTACAATGAGCAGTTCTTC	CASSQDSGPLYNEQFF
TRBJ2-2	TRBV7-2	once	NA	19	TGTGCCAGCAGCTTATTGAGTGGCGGCAGGAGAACGAACACCGGGGAGCTGTTTTTT	CASSLLSGGRRTNTGELFF
TRBJ2-7	TRBV9	NA	TRBD2	15	TGTGCCAGCTCGGTTAGCGGGAGCCTATCCTACGAGCAGTACTTC	CASSVSGSLSYEQYF
TRBJ2-1	TRBV28	NA	TRBD2	15	TGTGCCAGCAGTTTCAGCGGGAAGAACTACAATGAGCAGTTCTTC	CASSFSGKNYNEQFF
TRBJ1-5	TRBV2	NA	TRBD1	16	TGTGCCAGCAGCGGACTCAGACAGGGCTTAAATCAGCCCCAGCATTTT	CASSGLRQGLNQPQHF
TRBJ2-4	TRBV29-1	once	TRBD2	13	TGCAGCGTTCAGCGGGAAGCCAAAAACATTCAGTACTTC	CSVQREAKNIQYF
TRBJ2-1	TRBV5-1	once	TRBD2	15	TGCGCCAGCAGCCGTACTAGCGGGTCCTACAATGAGCAGTTCTTC	CASSRTSGSYNEQFF
TRBJ2-1	TRBV15	NA	NA	12	TGTGCCACCAGCAGAAGTTACAATGAGCAGTTCTTC	CATSRSYNEQFF
TRBJ2-3	TRBV6-6	NA	NA	14	TGTGCCAGCAGCCAGCGCCGACAGACAGATACGCAGTATTTT	CASSQRRQTDTQYF